In its sample, the clone carrying this T cell receptor beta chain was seen a few times. The antigen remains undetermined. These data belong to a study of response to subunit inactivated influenza vaccine. Broader study findings: Authors suggested few new T cells are recruited by each seasonal influenza vaccination.

Trimming left V 1 base short and J 2 bases short, with 11 bases between. Germline V gives CDR1 SGHVS, CDR2 FNYEAQ. This CDR3 is built from 15 residues. From the RT-PCR reads, TCRdb called clonotypes with MiXCR, one entry per CDR3 protein. This repertoire shows around 300,000 distinct CDR3 sequences, 20% to 25% found once; its top ten account for about a tenth. The rearrangement links TRBV7-6 to TRBJ1-1; TRBD1 is a possible D gene (5 bases). The clonotype was recovered from a man between 50 and 75 years old who received an inactivated influenza vaccine. This sample comprised PBMCs from blood, obtained less than 22 months after vaccination. The CDR3 DNA reads TGTGCCAGCAGCTTAGATCCGGGGACCAACACTGAAGCTTTCTTT. It specifies CASSLDPGTNTEAFF.